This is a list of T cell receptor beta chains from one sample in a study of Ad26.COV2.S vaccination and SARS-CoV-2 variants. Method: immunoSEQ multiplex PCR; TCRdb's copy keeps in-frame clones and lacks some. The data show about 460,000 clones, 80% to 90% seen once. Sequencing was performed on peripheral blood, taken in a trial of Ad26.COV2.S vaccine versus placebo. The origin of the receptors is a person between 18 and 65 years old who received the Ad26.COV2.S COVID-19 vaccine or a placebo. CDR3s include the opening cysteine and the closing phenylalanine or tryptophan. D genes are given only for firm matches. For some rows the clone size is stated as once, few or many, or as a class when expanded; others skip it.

CASSSSGHGNEKLFF	TGCGCCAGCAGCTCCTCAGGGCATGGTAATGAAAAACTGTTTTTT	NA	TRBV5-1	TRBJ1-4	NA
CASSRTGIFHTDTQYF	TGTGCCAGCAGTCGGACAGGCATTTTCCATACAGATACGCAGTATTTT	TRBD1	TRBV3-1/TRBV3-2	TRBJ2-3	NA
CASTVAPNNEQFF	TGTGCCAGCACGGTGGCTCCGAACAATGAGCAGTTCTTC	NA	TRBV27	TRBJ2-1	once
CASTGQSYEQYF	TGTGCCAGCACGGGACAGTCCTACGAGCAGTACTTC	TRBD1	TRBV2	TRBJ2-7	NA
CASSYSGGAGLGTDTQYF	TGTGCCAGCAGTTACTCCGGGGGGGCCGGTCTAGGCACAGATACGCAGTATTTT	TRBD2	TRBV6-2/TRBV6-3	TRBJ2-3	once
CAWSVQGGRNQPQHF	TGTGCCTGGAGTGTACAAGGGGGTCGCAATCAGCCCCAGCATTTT	NA	TRBV30	TRBJ1-5	NA
CASSYEYMNTEAFF	TGTGCCAGCAGTTACGAATACATGAACACTGAAGCTTTCTTT	NA	TRBV6-5	TRBJ1-1	NA
CASISTGTGGRFGGYTF	TGTGCCAGCATCTCAACCGGGACAGGGGGCCGGTTTGGGGGCTACACCTTC	TRBD1	TRBV27	TRBJ1-2	NA
CAWLEPDRERNEQFF	TGTGCCTGGTTAGAGCCGGACAGGGAAAGGAATGAGCAGTTCTTC	TRBD1	TRBV30	TRBJ2-1	NA
CSVEAPRSLEAFF	TGCAGCGTTGAAGCTCCACGGAGCCTTGAAGCTTTCTTT	NA	TRBV29-1	TRBJ1-1	NA
CSASSGQVNEQFF	TGCAGTGCTAGTAGCGGGCAGGTCAATGAGCAGTTCTTC	TRBD2	TRBV20-1	TRBJ2-1	NA
CASIGQVEGDSPLHF	TGTGCCAGCATAGGACAGGTTGAAGGGGATTCACCCCTCCACTTT	TRBD1	TRBV25-1	TRBJ1-6	NA
CASSLGGLAKNIQYF	TGTGCCAGCAGTTTAGGGGGCCTAGCCAAAAACATTCAGTACTTC	NA	TRBV28	TRBJ2-4	NA
CASSQTGGETQYF	TGTGCCAGCAGCCAGACAGGGGGGGAGACCCAGTACTTC	TRBD1	TRBV3-1/TRBV3-2	TRBJ2-5	NA
CASSSPGLAGPNQETQYF	TGTGCCAGCAGCTCCCCGGGACTAGCGGGACCCAATCAAGAGACCCAGTACTTC	TRBD2	TRBV7-9	TRBJ2-5	once
CASSLAPENYGYTF	TGTGCCAGCAGCTTAGCGCCGGAAAACTATGGCTACACCTTC	NA	TRBV7-9	TRBJ1-2	once
CATTRDRISYEQYF	TGTGCCACCACTAGGGACAGAATATCCTACGAGCAGTACTTC	TRBD1	TRBV10-3	TRBJ2-7	NA
CASSDNQGWNGYGYTF	TGTGCCAGCAGCGATAACCAGGGTTGGAATGGCTATGGCTACACCTTC	NA	TRBV5-6	TRBJ1-2	NA
CASSDLAGGPLYGYTF	TGTGCCAGCAGTGACTTGGCAGGGGGCCCCCTCTATGGCTACACCTTC	TRBD1	TRBV6-4	TRBJ1-2	few
CASSEWLAGGVEQFF	TGTGCCAGCAGTGAATGGCTAGCGGGAGGCGTAGAGCAGTTCTTC	TRBD2	TRBV2	TRBJ2-1	NA
CASSVAAGTYNEQFF	TGTGCCAGCAGCGTAGCAGCGGGCACCTACAATGAGCAGTTCTTC	NA	TRBV9	TRBJ2-1	NA
CASSVEGETQYF	TGTGCCAGCAGCGTAGAGGGGGAGACCCAGTACTTC	NA	TRBV9	TRBJ2-5	NA
CAISETAGGREQYF	TGTGCCATCAGTGAAACCGCAGGGGGCCGGGAGCAGTACTTC	TRBD1	TRBV10-3	TRBJ2-7	once
CSVRTAAYEQYF	TGCAGCGTGAGGACAGCCGCCTACGAGCAGTACTTC	NA	TRBV29-1	TRBJ2-7	NA
CASSGRWEPQETQYF	TGTGCCAGCAGCGGTCGGTGGGAGCCCCAAGAGACCCAGTACTTC	NA	TRBV9	TRBJ2-5	few
CASSAGTSDKDTQYF	TGTGCCAGCAGCGCCGGGACTAGCGATAAAGATACGCAGTATTTT	TRBD2	TRBV7-3	TRBJ2-3	NA
CASSSQTIAGEGNEQFF	TGTGCCAGCAGCTCACAAACAATAGCGGGAGAAGGGAATGAGCAGTTCTTC	TRBD2	TRBV7-9	TRBJ2-1	NA
CASSLQGNTEAFF	TGTGCCAGCAGTTTACAGGGGAACACTGAAGCTTTCTTT	NA	TRBV12-3/TRBV12-4	TRBJ1-1	NA
CASTRGFNEKLFF	TGTGCCAGCACCAGGGGATTTAATGAAAAACTGTTTTTT	NA	TRBV7-9	TRBJ1-4	NA
CASTPAEQDLGEQYF	TGTGCCAGCACCCCCGCTGAACAGGACCTCGGCGAGCAGTACTTC	NA	TRBV21-1	TRBJ2-7	NA
CASSLRETNTGELFF	TGTGCCAGCAGCTTAAGGGAAACGAACACCGGGGAGCTGTTTTTT	NA	TRBV7-9	TRBJ2-2	NA
CASSVSGAGYGYTF	TGTGCCAGCAGTGTCTCCGGGGCGGGCTATGGCTACACCTTC	NA	TRBV28	TRBJ1-2	NA
CASSRIDNSPLHF	TGCGCCAGCAGCCGAATAGATAATTCACCCCTCCACTTT	NA	TRBV4-3	TRBJ1-6	NA
CASSPDYNQPQHF	TGTGCCAGCAGCCCAGACTATAACCAGCCCCAGCATTTT	NA	TRBV7-8	TRBJ1-5	once
CASSPSPNSPLHF	TGTGCCAGCAGCCCAAGCCCGAATTCACCCCTCCACTTT	NA	TRBV7-9	TRBJ1-6	NA
CATSDFAGGQFF	TGTGCCACCAGTGATTTCGCGGGAGGGCAGTTCTTC	TRBD2	TRBV24-1	TRBJ2-1	NA
CASSLGTSIQETQYF	TGTGCCAGCAGCCTCGGGACTAGTATCCAGGAGACCCAGTACTTC	TRBD2	TRBV7-8	TRBJ2-5	NA
CASSPGSGTPQETQYF	TGTGCCAGCTCACCGGGTTCCGGCACCCCCCAAGAGACCCAGTACTTC	NA	TRBV18	TRBJ2-5	NA
CASSVDQLSYGYTF	TGTGCCAGCAGCGTAGACCAGCTCTCCTATGGCTACACCTTC	NA	TRBV9	TRBJ1-2	NA
CASRASMGTYEQYF	TGTGCCAGCAGGGCTAGCATGGGTACCTACGAGCAGTACTTC	NA	TRBV2	TRBJ2-7	NA
CASSLASGNEQFF	TGTGCCAGCAGCTTAGCATCCGGCAATGAGCAGTTCTTC	NA	TRBV7-2	TRBJ2-1	NA
CASSLGLASGELFF	TGTGCCAGTAGCCTAGGACTAGCGTCGGGGGAGCTGTTTTTT	TRBD2	TRBV19	TRBJ2-2	NA
CASRGTSGRAHYNEQFF	TGTGCCAGTAGGGGGACTAGCGGGAGAGCTCATTACAATGAGCAGTTCTTC	TRBD2	TRBV19	TRBJ2-1	few
CASSLALAGVYEQYF	TGCGCCAGCAGCTTGGCGCTAGCGGGAGTTTACGAGCAGTACTTC	TRBD2	TRBV5-1	TRBJ2-7	few
CASSRQKSEQPQHF	TGCGCCAGCAGCCGCCAAAAATCCGAGCAGCCCCAGCATTTT	NA	TRBV4-3	TRBJ1-5	NA
CASRPNLYEQFF	TGCGCCAGCAGGCCGAACTTGTATGAGCAGTTCTTC	NA	TRBV5-1	TRBJ2-1	NA
CSASRLPSTDTQYF	TGCAGTGCTAGTAGGCTCCCTAGCACAGATACGCAGTATTTT	NA	TRBV20-1	TRBJ2-3	NA
CASSSRGVWWGPIETQYF	TGCGCCAGCAGCTCCCGGGGGGTCTGGTGGGGTCCGATAGAGACCCAGTACTTC	TRBD2	TRBV5-1	TRBJ2-5	once
CASSRTGTVYGYTF	TGTGCCAGCAGCCGTACGGGCACGGTTTATGGCTACACCTTC	NA	TRBV6-5	TRBJ1-2	once
CASSQGTSGSVHEQFF	TGCGCCAGCAGCCAAGGGACTAGCGGGTCTGTACATGAGCAGTTCTTC	TRBD2	TRBV4-1	TRBJ2-1	NA
CASSAQGSGMNTEAFF	TGTGCCAGCTCAGCACAGGGGTCAGGGATGAACACTGAAGCTTTCTTT	TRBD1	TRBV18	TRBJ1-1	NA
CASSEANQPQHF	TGTGCCAGCAGTGAAGCGAATCAGCCCCAGCATTTT	NA	TRBV6-1	TRBJ1-5	NA
CASSPSLGGAYNEQFF	TGTGCCAGCAGTCCCTCCCTAGGCGGGGCTTACAATGAGCAGTTCTTC	NA	TRBV27	TRBJ2-1	NA
CASSYSWTQETQYF	TGTGCCAGCAGTTACTCCTGGACCCAAGAGACCCAGTACTTC	NA	TRBV6-5	TRBJ2-5	once